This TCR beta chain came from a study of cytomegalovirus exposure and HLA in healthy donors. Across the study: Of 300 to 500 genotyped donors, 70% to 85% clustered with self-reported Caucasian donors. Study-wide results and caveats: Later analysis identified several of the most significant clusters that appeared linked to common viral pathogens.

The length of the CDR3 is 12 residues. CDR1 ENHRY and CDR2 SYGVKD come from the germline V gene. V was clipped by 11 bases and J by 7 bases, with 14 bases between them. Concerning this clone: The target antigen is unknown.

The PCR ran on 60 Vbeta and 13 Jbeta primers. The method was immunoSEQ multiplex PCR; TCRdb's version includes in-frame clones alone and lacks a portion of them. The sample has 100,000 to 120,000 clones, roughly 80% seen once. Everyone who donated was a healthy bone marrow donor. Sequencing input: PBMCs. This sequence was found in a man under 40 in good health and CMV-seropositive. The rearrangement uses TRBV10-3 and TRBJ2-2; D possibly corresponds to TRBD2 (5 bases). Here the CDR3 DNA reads TGTGCCGTTCGGGATGGTGGCGGGGAGCTGTTTTTT. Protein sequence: CAVRDGGGELFF.